This is a list of T cell receptor beta chains from one sample in a study of cytomegalovirus exposure and HLA in healthy donors. This table comes from immunoSEQ multiplex PCR, and its TCRdb copy is limited to in-frame clones, with some not included. In the table there are over 150,000 clones, approximately 87% of which are singletons. The material sequenced was PBMCs. Receptor source: a woman aged 25 to 39 in good health and CMV-seronegative. CDR3s include the opening cysteine and the closing phenylalanine or tryptophan. The D gene is left open where the match is weak. Some rows have no size entry. The others give once, few or many, or a class for an expanded clone.

NA	NA	TRBJ2-2	TRBV5-1	TGCGCCAGCACGGTTTCCCGCTGGGGCACCGGGGAGCTGTTTTTT	CASTVSRWGTGELFF
once	NA	TRBJ2-5	TRBV6-5	TGTGCCAGCAGCCTTGGGGGCTGGGTAGGGGAGACCCAGTACTTC	CASSLGGWVGETQYF
NA	NA	TRBJ1-2	TRBV4-3	TGCGCCAGCAGCCAAGAACCTCGACAGGCATGGAGGTATGGCTACACCTTC	CASSQEPRQAWRYGYTF
NA	TRBD1	TRBJ2-3	TRBV29-1	TGCAGCGTTGTAGTCCAGGGGGCGTTCGCAGATACGCAGTATTTT	CSVVVQGAFADTQYF
NA	TRBD1	TRBJ2-7	TRBV7-9	TGTGCCAGCAGCTCGGGTACGGGACAGCGAATACGACCCTACGAGCAGTACTTC	CASSSGTGQRIRPYEQYF
few	NA	TRBJ1-2	TRBV4-2	TGTGCCAGCAGCCAATCCGGGGGCAATAACTATGGCTACACCTTC	CASSQSGGNNYGYTF
NA	NA	TRBJ1-3	TRBV11-2	TGTGCCAGCAGCTCAGGCGGATCTGGAAACACCATATATTTT	CASSSGGSGNTIYF
NA	NA	TRBJ2-2	TRBV5-4	TGTGCCAGCAGCCCCAAGGCGGCGAACACCGGGGAGCTGTTTTTT	CASSPKAANTGELFF
NA	TRBD1	TRBJ2-1	TRBV19	TGTGCCAGTACGGACAGGGGGCAGCAGTTCTTC	CASTDRGQQFF
NA	NA	TRBJ1-2	TRBV2	TGTGCCAGCAGTGAGCAGGGCCTAGGTCCGAATGGCTACACCTTC	CASSEQGLGPNGYTF
NA	TRBD1	TRBJ2-7	TRBV7-2	TGTGCCAGCAGCTCCGGGACAGGGGCTAGGGAGCAGTACTTC	CASSSGTGAREQYF
NA	NA	TRBJ2-1	TRBV6-5	TGTGCCAGCAGTTACTCGTGGGGACTCGCCTACAATGAGCAGTTCTTC	CASSYSWGLAYNEQFF
NA	TRBD1	TRBJ1-5	TRBV2	TGTGCCAGCAGTGATGGCAGGGGGAAGCCCCAGCATTTT	CASSDGRGKPQHF
NA	NA	TRBJ1-2	TRBV5-6	TGTGCCAGCAGCCTGGGCCCTACCACTAACTATGGCTACACCTTC	CASSLGPTTNYGYTF
NA	NA	TRBJ1-5	TRBV4-3	TGCGCCAGCAGCTACGACAGGTATAGCAATCAGCCCCAGCATTTT	CASSYDRYSNQPQHF
NA	NA	TRBJ2-7	TRBV18	TGTGCCAGCTCACCACCGGGACGCATCTCCTACGAGCAGTACTTC	CASSPPGRISYEQYF
NA	TRBD1	TRBJ2-1	TRBV27	TGTGCCAGCAGCCCGGACAGGGGCGCCTACAATGAGCAGTTCTTC	CASSPDRGAYNEQFF
NA	NA	TRBJ1-1	TRBV29-1	TGCAGCGTCCAAAACACTGAAGCTTTCTTT	CSVQNTEAFF
few	TRBD1	TRBJ2-7	TRBV5-1	TGCGCCAGCAGCCGACGTCCGTTTGGACAGGGTAGCGTCTACGAGCAGTACTTC	CASSRRPFGQGSVYEQYF
once	TRBD2	TRBJ2-3	TRBV7-3	TGTGCCAGCAGCTCTCTTCGGGGGGGCACAGATACGCAGTATTTT	CASSSLRGGTDTQYF
NA	TRBD1	TRBJ1-2	TRBV5-5	TGTGCCAGCAGCTTGCGGACAGGGGGCGTCCGAATCGAAGGCTACACCTTC	CASSLRTGGVRIEGYTF
NA	TRBD1	TRBJ1-2	TRBV7-2	TGTGCCAGCAGCCCATCGACAGGGCCCTATGGCTACACCTTC	CASSPSTGPYGYTF
NA	NA	TRBJ2-2	TRBV4-1	TGCGCCAGCAGCCAAACCACCGACGGGGGGGAGCTGTTTTTT	CASSQTTDGGELFF
NA	NA	TRBJ2-2	TRBV4-3	TGCGCCAGCAGCCAAGTCATGGGGAGCACCGGGGAGCTGTTTTTT	CASSQVMGSTGELFF
once	NA	TRBJ1-2	TRBV5-5	TGTGCCAGCAGCTTGGATGTGGTTTTCTATGGCTACACCTTC	CASSLDVVFYGYTF
NA	NA	TRBJ1-1	TRBV7-6	TGTGCCAGCAGCTTAAATCCAGGGCCAAGGGGTGAAGCTTTCTTT	CASSLNPGPRGEAFF
NA	NA	TRBJ1-2	TRBV20-1	TGCAGTGCTAGAAAGGTCTACTACACCTTC	CSARKVYYTF
NA	TRBD1	TRBJ2-7	TRBV29-1	TGCAGCGTTGCGACAGGGATTTACGAGCAGTACTTC	CSVATGIYEQYF
NA	NA	TRBJ1-2	TRBV2	TGTGCCACCTTACAGGGAAATGGCTATGGCTACACCTTC	CATLQGNGYGYTF
NA	NA	TRBJ2-5	TRBV7-9	TGTGCCAGCAGCCCGACACAGGGCCCAGCTAACCAAGAGACCCAGTACTTC	CASSPTQGPANQETQYF
NA	NA	TRBJ1-1	TRBV9	TGTGCCAGCAGCGTAAGCCGGACGGCTCGGAACACTGAAGCTTTCTTT	CASSVSRTARNTEAFF
NA	NA	TRBJ1-1	TRBV7-2	TGTGCCAGCAGCTTCCGCCACGAGGTTGAAGCTTTCTTT	CASSFRHEVEAFF
NA	NA	TRBJ2-6	TRBV27	TGTGCCAGCAGTCGGGGGGACAGCCCCTCTGGGGCCAACGTCCTGACTTTC	CASSRGDSPSGANVLTF
NA	TRBD1	TRBJ1-5	TRBV28	TGTGCCAGCAGACCGGACAGGGATGCCAATCAGCCCCAGCATTTT	CASRPDRDANQPQHF
NA	TRBD1	TRBJ2-7	TRBV28	TGTGCCAGCAGTTTACCGGGGACAGGGGGCCACGAGCAGTACTTC	CASSLPGTGGHEQYF
NA	NA	TRBJ1-1	TRBV29-1	TGCAGCGCCAGGGTAGGAGGCACTGAAGCTTTCTTT	CSARVGGTEAFF
NA	NA	TRBJ1-5	TRBV6-5	TGTGCCAGCAGTTCAACACGGAATCAGCCCCAGCATTTT	CASSSTRNQPQHF
NA	NA	TRBJ1-2	TRBV5-1	TGCGCCAGCAGTTCACCGGGGCAGTATGGCTACACCTTC	CASSSPGQYGYTF
few	NA	TRBJ1-1	TRBV2	TGTGCCAGCAGCCAACCCGGGACACTGAACACTGAAGCTTTCTTT	CASSQPGTLNTEAFF
NA	TRBD1	TRBJ2-2	TRBV19	TGTGCCAGTAGTATAGTTGCACAGGGGGCGAACACCGGGGAGCTGTTTTTT	CASSIVAQGANTGELFF